This entry is about one TCR beta chain. This CDR3 contains 17 residues. These data originate in a study of blood T cell repertoires in COVID-19. Repertoires were generated with immunoSEQ multiplex PCR, while TCRdb's copy carries only in-frame clones and drops some. The sample holds some 100,000 clones; 86% are singletons and the top ten take approximately 2.5%. Sequences were obtained from PBMCs or T cells enriched from blood (not recorded which). The origin of this receptor is a woman aged 50 to 65 who had recovered from COVID-19. The gene calls are TRBV21-1 and TRBJ1-3. TRBV21-1 is annotated as a pseudogene. CDR3 region: CASSESACRGGRNTIYF. The CDR3 DNA sequence: TGTGCCAGCAGCGAAAGCGCCTGCCGGGGGGGGAGAAACACCATATATTTT.